A single T cell receptor beta chain is shown here with its context. Its antigen is currently unknown. The data were taken from a study of post-analysis software for immune sequencing data. Study-level findings and limits: TRBV5-6, TRBV5-1 and TRBV20-1 belonged to a set of roughly 5 TRBV segments that were more frequent in patients than controls.

The TCR beta cDNA libraries contained unique molecular identifiers. TCRdb re-called the PCR reads with MiXCR, one entry per CDR3 protein. The sample shows roughly 600,000 distinct CDR3 sequences, around 40% of them seen only once. CDR3 size: 15 residues. Germline CDR1 MDHEN, CDR2 SYDVKM. The V and J ends lost 2 bases and 6 bases respectively, with 11 bases between them. The chain uses TRBV28 and TRBJ1-6, with a weak D call TRBD1 (5 bases). The source is a girl aged 5-17 years with multiple sclerosis. Material for sequencing was blood. The CDR3 DNA follows: TGTGCCAGCAGTTTAATGGGGGAAGGTAATTCACCCCTCCACTTT. Translating it yields CASSLMGEGNSPLHF.